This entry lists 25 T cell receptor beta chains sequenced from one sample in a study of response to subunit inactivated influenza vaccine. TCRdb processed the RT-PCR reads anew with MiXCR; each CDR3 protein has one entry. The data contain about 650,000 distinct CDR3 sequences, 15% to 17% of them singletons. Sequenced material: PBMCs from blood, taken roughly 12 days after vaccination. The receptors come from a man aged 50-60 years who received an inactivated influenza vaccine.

CDR3 region: CASRLGTENTEAFF. DNA for the CDR3: TGTGCCAGCAGACTTGGGACGGAGAACACTGAAGCTTTCTTT. V and J are TRBV7-9 and TRBJ1-1; D may be TRBD1 (5 bases). Trimming shortened V by 6 bases and J by 1 base, and 12 bases separated the two germline ends. Germline V gene lookup returns CDR1 SEHNR and CDR2 FQNEAQ (reference sequence). There are 14 residues in the CDR3.

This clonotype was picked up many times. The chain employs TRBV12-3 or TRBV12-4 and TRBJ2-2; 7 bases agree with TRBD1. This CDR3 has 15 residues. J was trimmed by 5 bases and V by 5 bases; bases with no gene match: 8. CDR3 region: CASSPPRGFTGELFF. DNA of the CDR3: TGTGCCAGCAGTCCACCCAGGGGGTTTACCGGGGAGCTGTTTTTT.

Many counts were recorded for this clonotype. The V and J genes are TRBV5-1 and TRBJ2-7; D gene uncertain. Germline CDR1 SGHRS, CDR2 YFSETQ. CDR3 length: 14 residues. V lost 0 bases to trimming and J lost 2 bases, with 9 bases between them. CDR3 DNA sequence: TGCGCCAGCAGCTTGGAGCCACCGACCTACGAGCAGTACTTC. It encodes CASSLEPPTYEQYF.

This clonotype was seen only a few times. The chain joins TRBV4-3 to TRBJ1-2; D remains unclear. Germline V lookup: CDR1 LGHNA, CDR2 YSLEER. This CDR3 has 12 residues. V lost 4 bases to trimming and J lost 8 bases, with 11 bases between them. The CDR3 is CASSPGGRGYTF. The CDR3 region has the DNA TGCGCCAGCAGCCCGGGTGGACGCGGCTACACCTTC.

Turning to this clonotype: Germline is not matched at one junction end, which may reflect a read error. CDR3 residues: CASRKTGQGVDGYNF. The CDR3 nucleotides are TGTGCCAGCAGGAAGACTGGACAGGGGGTTGATGGCTACAACTTC. This sequence joins TRBV5-6 and TRBJ1-2, with 10 bases that match TRBD1. The CDR3 is 15 amino acids. Per germline, CDR1 SGHDT and CDR2 YYEEEE.

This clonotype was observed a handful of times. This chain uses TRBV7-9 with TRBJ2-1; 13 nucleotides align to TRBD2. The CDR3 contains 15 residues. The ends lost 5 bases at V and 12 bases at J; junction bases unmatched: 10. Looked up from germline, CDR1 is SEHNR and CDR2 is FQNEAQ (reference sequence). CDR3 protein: CASSPPGLAGKGQFF. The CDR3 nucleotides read TGTGCCAGCAGCCCACCGGGACTAGCGGGGAAGGGGCAGTTCTTC.

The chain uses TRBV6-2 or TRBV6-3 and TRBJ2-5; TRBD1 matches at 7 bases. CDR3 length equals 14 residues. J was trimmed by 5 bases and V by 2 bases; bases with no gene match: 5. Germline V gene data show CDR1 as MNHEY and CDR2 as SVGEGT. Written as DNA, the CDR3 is TGTGCCAGCAGTTACCCACAGGGGACCGAGACCCAGTACTTC. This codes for CASSYPQGTETQYF.

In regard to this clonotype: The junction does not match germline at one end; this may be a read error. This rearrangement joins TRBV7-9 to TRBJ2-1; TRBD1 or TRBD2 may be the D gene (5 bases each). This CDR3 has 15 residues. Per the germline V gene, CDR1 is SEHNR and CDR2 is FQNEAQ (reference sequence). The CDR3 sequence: CASSLSGTFYNGQFF. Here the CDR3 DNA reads TGTGCCAGCAGTCTCTCCGGGACCTTCTACAATGGGCAGTTCTTC.

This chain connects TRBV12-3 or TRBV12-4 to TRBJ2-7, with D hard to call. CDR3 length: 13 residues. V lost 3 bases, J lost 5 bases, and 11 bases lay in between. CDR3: CASSFVASNEQYF. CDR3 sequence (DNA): TGTGCCAGCAGTTTTGTAGCAAGCAACGAGCAGTACTTC.

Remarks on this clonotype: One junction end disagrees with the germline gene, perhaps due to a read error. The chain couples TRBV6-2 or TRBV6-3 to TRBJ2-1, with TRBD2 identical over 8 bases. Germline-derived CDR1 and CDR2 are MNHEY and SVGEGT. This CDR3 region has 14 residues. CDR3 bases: TGTGCCAGCAGTTCAGCGGGAGAGTGGGGTGAGCTGTTCTTC. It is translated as CASSSAGEWGELFF.

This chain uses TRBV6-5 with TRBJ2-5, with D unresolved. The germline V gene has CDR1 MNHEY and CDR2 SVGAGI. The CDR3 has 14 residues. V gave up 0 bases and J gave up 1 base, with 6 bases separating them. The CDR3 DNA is TGTGCCAGCAGTTACTCGGCAGCCCAAGAGACCCAGTACTTC. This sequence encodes CASSYSAAQETQYF.

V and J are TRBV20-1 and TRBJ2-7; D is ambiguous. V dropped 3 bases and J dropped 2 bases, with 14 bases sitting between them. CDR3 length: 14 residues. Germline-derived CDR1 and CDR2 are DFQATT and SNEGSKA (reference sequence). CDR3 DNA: TGCAGTGCTAGCTGGGTGGGCGGAACCTACGAGCAGTACTTC. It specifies CSASWVGGTYEQYF.

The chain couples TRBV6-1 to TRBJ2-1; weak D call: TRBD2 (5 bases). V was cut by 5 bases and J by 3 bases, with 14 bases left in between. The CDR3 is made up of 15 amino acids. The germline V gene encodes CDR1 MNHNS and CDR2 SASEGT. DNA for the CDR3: TGTGCCAGCAGTCCCCCGGCGGGCAACTACAATGAGCAGTTCTTC. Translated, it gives CASSPPAGNYNEQFF.

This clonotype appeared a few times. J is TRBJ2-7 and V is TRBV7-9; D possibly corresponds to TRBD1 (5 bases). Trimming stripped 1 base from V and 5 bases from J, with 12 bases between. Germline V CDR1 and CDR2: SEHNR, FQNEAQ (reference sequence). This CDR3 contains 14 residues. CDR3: CASSLVGRAHEQYF. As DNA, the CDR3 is TGTGCCAGCAGCTTAGTAGGCAGGGCCCACGAGCAGTACTTC. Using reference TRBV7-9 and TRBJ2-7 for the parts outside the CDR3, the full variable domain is DTGVSQNPRHKITKRGQNVTFRCDPISEHNRLYWYRQTLGQGPEFLTYFQNEAQLEKSRLLSDRFSAERPKGSFSTLEIQRTEQGDSAMYLCASSLVGRAHEQYFGPGTRLTVT.

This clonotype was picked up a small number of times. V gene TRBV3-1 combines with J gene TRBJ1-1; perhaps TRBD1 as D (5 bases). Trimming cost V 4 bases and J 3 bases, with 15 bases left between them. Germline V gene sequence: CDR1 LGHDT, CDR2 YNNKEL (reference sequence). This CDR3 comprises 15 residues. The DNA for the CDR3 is TGTGCCAGCAGCCTCCGCCAGTCCAGGGACACTGAAGCTTTCTTT. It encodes CASSLRQSRDTEAFF. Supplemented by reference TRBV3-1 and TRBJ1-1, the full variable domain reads DTAVSQTPKYLVTQMGNDKSIKCEQNLGHDTMYWYKQDSKKFLKIMFSYNNKELIINETVPNRFSPKSPDKAHLNLHINSLELGDSAVYFCASSLRQSRDTEAFFGQGTRLTVV.

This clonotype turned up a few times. DNA of the CDR3: TGTGCCAGAAAAAATGGGAGATATGCCGAGCAGTACTTC. This gives the protein CARKNGRYAEQYF. This chain joins TRBV11-3 and TRBJ2-7; TRBD2 is a possible D gene (5 bases). In germline, CDR1 is SGHNT, CDR2 YENEEA. The CDR3 spans 13 residues. V was clipped by 9 bases and J by 6 bases, with 18 bases between them.

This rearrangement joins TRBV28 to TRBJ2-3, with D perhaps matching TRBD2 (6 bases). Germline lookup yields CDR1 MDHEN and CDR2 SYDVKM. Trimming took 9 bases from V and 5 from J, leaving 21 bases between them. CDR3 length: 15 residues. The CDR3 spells CASGKVAAAGDTQYF. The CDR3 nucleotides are TGTGCCAGTGGAAAGGTAGCGGCAGCGGGAGATACGCAGTATTTT.

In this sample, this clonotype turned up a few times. The CDR3 DNA follows: TGCGCCAGCAGCCAAGGGAGACAGGGAAGTGCTGGCTACACCTTC. It specifies CASSQGRQGSAGYTF. The chain recombines TRBV4-1 with TRBJ1-2; 7 nucleotides align to TRBD1. The CDR3 is 15 residues long. V was clipped by 1 base and J by 7 bases; unmatched bases: 9. From germline, CDR1 is MGHRA and CDR2 YSYEKL.

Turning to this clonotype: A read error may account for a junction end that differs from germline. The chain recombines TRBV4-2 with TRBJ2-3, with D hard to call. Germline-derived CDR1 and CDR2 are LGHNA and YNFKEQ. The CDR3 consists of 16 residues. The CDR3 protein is CASSEDSGTGTDTQYF. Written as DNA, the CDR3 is TGCGCCAGCAGCGAAGATAGTGGTACAGGCACAGATACGCAGTATTTT.

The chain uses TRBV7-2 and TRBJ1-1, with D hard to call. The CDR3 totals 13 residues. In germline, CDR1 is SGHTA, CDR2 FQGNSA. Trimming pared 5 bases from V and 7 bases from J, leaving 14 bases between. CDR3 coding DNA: TGTGCCAGCAGCCTCGGTGGGTACGGTGAAGCTTTCTTT. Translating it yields CASSLGGYGEAFF. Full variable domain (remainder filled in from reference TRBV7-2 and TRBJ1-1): GAGVSQSPSNKVTEKGKDVELRCDPISGHTALYWYRQSLGQGLEFLIYFQGNSAPDKSGLPSDRFSAERTGGSVSTLTIQRTQQEDSAVYLCASSLGGYGEAFFGQGTRLTVV.

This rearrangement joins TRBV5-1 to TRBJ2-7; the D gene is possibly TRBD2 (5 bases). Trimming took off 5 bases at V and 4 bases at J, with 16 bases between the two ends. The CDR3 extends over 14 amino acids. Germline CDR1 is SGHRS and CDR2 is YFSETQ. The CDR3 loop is CASRSTPSPYEQYF. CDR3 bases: TGCGCCAGCAGATCGACTCCTAGCCCATACGAGCAGTACTTC.

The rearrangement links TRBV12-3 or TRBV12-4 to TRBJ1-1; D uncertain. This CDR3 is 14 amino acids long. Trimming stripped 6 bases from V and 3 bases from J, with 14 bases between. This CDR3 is CASRVGRSYTEAFF. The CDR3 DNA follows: TGTGCCAGCAGAGTTGGACGGTCGTACACTGAAGCTTTCTTT.

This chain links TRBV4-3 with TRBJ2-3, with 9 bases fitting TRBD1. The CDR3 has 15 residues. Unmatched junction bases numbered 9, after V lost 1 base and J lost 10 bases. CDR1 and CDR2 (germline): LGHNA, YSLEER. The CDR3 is CASSQAPTGQGSQYF. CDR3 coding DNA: TGCGCCAGCAGCCAAGCCCCTACGGGACAGGGTTCGCAGTATTTT.

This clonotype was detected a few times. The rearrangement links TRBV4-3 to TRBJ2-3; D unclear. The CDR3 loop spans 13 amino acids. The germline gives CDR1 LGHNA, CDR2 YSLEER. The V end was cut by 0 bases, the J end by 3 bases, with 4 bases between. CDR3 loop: CASSQDYTDTQYF. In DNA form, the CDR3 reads TGCGCCAGCAGCCAAGACTATACAGATACGCAGTATTTT.

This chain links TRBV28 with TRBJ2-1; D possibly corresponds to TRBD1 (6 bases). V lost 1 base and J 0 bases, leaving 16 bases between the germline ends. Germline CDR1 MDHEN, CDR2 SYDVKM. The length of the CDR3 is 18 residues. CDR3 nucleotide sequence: TGTGCCAGCAGTTTATCCCCTCGGACAGAAGCCTCCTACAATGAGCAGTTCTTC. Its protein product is CASSLSPRTEASYNEQFF.